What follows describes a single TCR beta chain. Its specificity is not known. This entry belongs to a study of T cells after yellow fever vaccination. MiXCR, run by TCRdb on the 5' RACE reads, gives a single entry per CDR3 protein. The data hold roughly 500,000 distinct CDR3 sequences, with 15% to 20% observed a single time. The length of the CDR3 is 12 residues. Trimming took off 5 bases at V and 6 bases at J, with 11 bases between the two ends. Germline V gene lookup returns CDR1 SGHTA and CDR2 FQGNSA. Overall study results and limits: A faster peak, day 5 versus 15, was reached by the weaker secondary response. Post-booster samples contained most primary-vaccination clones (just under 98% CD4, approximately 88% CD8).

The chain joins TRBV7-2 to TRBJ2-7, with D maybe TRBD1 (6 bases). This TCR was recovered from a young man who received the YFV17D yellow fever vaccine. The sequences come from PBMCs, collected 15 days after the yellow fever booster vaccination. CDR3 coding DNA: TGTGCCAGCAGCAATCGGGACACCGAGCAGTACTTC. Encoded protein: CASSNRDTEQYF.